Sequencing of this T cell receptor (beta chain) was carried out in a study of blood T cell repertoires in COVID-19. Whole-study context: Material from acute and convalescent COVID-19 was sourced from the United States, Italy and Spain. T cells, B-cell-depleted T cells, or PBMCs supplied cDNA or gDNA.

The CDR3 consists of 14 residues. The V gene lost 3 bases and the J gene lost 1 base, with 9 bases spanning the gap. Germline V gene data show CDR1 as LGHNA and CDR2 as YNFKEQ. Original processing notes: Quantification of nucleated cells was approximated via reference gene primer amplification. The table came from immunoSEQ multiplex PCR; TCRdb's copy has only in-frame clones and leaves some out. V and J calls and clone size are given by that table; D and trimming were obtained from the DNA. The sample gives 55,000 or so clones, approximately 79% of which show up once; roughly 3.2% is in the top ten.

This receptor was obtained from a man aged 55 to 70 with acute or convalescent COVID-19. Sequencing was performed on peripheral blood. J is TRBJ2-5 and V is TRBV4-2; maybe TRBD2 (6 bases). CDR3: CASSQMGGQETQYF. DNA for the CDR3: TGTGCCAGCAGCCAGATGGGGGGCCAAGAGACCCAGTACTTC.